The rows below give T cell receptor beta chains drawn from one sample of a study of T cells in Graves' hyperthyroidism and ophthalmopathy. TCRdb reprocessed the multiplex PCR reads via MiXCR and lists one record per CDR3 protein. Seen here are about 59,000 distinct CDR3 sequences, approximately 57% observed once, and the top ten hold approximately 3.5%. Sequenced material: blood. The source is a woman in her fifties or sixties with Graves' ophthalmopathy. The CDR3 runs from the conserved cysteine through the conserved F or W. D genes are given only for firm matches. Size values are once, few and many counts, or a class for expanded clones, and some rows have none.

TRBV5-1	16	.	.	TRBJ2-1	TGCGCCAGCAGCTTGGGGGTAGCTCTCGAATACAATGAGCAGTTCTTC	CASSLGVALEYNEQFF
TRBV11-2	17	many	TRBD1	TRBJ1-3	TGTGCCAGCAGCCAATGGGACAGACACCTTACTGGAAACACCATATATTTT	CASSQWDRHLTGNTIYF
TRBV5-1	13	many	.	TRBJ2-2	TGCGCCAGCAGCTTCCCAGACACCGGGGAGCTGTTTTTT	CASSFPDTGELFF
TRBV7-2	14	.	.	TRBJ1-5	TGTGCCAGCAGCCAGAATGGGGGTAATCAGCCCCAGCATTTT	CASSQNGGNQPQHF
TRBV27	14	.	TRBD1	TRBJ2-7	TGTGCGAGCAGTTCAGTACAGGGGAGCAACGAGCAGTACTTC	CASSSVQGSNEQYF
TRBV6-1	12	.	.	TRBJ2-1	TGTGCCAGCGATCGACAGATTACTGAGCAGATCTTC	CASDRQITEQIF
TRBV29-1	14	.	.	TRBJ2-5	TGCAGCGTTGAAACATATGAGGGGCAAGAGACCCAGTACTTC	CSVETYEGQETQYF
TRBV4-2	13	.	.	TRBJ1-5	TGTGCCAGCAGCCTTGGATTGAGTCAGCCCCAGCATTTT	CASSLGLSQPQHF
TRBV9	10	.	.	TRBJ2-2	TGTGCCAGCAGCGCCCGGGAGCTGTTTTTT	CASSARELFF
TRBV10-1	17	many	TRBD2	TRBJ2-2	TGCGCCAGCAGTGAGTCCGGGGGGGCCTCGAACACCGGGGAGCTGTTTTTT	CASSESGGASNTGELFF
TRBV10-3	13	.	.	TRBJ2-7	TGTGCCATGAGTGGCGGGGAACCCTACGAGCAGTACTTC	CAMSGGEPYEQYF
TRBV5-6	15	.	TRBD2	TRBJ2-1	TGTGCCAGCAGCTTGGTAGCGGGAGTGCGAAATGAGCAGTTCTTC	CASSLVAGVRNEQFF
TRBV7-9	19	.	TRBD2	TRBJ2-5	TGTGCCAGTAGTAGCGTGGGTTTCGCGAACACCGGGAGGGGAGAGACCCAGTACTTC	CASSSVGFANTGRGETQYF
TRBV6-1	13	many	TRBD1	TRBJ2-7	TGTGCCAGCACCGGGACAGGCGCGGGGGAGCAGTACTTC	CASTGTGAGEQYF
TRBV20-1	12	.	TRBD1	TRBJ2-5	TGCAGTGCTAGAGATGGGACAGGGACCCAGTACTTC	CSARDGTGTQYF
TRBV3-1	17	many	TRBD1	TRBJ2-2	TGTGCCAGCAGCGCAATCGGGACAGGGGCGAACACCGGGGAGCTGTTTTTT	CASSAIGTGANTGELFF
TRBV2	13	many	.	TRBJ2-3	TGTGCCAGCAGTGAAGGAGGGCCAGATACGCAGTATTTT	CASSEGGPDTQYF
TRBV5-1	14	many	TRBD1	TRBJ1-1	TGCGCCAGCAGCGCCTGGGGACAGGGAACCGAAGCTTTCTTT	CASSAWGQGTEAFF
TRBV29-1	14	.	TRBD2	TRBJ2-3	TGCAGCGCGCCGGGACTAGCGCTGTTGAATGAGCAGTATTTT	CSAPGLALLNEQYF
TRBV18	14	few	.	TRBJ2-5	TGTGCCAGCTCACCGCGGGACAGCCAAGAGACCCAGTACTTC	CASSPRDSQETQYF
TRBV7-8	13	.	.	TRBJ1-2	TGTGCCAGCAGCCTCCGGGCCGGCTATGGCTACACCTTC	CASSLRAGYGYTF
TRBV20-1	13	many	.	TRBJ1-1	TGCAGTGCTATAGAAGGGGGGAGCACTGAAGCTTTCTTT	CSAIEGGSTEAFF
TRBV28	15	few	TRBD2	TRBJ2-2	TGTGCCAGCAGAAACCGGGAGGGACCCTTCTGGGAGCTGTTTTTT	CASRNREGPFWELFF
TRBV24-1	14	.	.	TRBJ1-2	TGTGCCACCAGTGATACAGGGTTTAACTATGGCCACACCTTC	CATSDTGFNYGHTF
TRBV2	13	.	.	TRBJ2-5	TGTGCCAGCAGTGAGCGGGGCCAAGAGACCCAGTACTTC	CASSERGQETQYF
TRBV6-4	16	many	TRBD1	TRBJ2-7	TGTGCCAGCAGCCATAATCCGGGACAGGGGTCTAGTGAGCAGTACTTC	CASSHNPGQGSSEQYF
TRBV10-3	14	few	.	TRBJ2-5	TGTGCCACCCTGAACCCTAGAGGGAAGGAGACCCAGTACTTC	CATLNPRGKETQYF
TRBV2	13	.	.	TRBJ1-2	TGTGCCTACAGCCGACACGGGTACTATGGCTACACCTTC	CAYSRHGYYGYTF
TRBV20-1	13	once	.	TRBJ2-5	TGCAGTGCTATGACAGGGGAGGGAGAGACCCAGTACTTC	CSAMTGEGETQYF
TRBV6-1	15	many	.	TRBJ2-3	TGTGCCAGCAGTGAGGACGGGGCTAGCACAGATACGCAGTATTTT	CASSEDGASTDTQYF
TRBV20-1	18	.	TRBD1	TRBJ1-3	TGCAGTGCTAGAGATCTCAGGGACAGGTTTCGGGATGAAAACACCATATATTTT	CSARDLRDRFRDENTIYF
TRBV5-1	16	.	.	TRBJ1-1	TGCGCCAGCAGCTCAATCCTGGGTGGCCAGAGCACTGAAGCTTTCTTT	CASSSILGGQSTEAFF
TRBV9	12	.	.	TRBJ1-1	TGTGCCAGCAGCGTAGACAGCACTGGAGCTTTCTTT	CASSVDSTGAFF
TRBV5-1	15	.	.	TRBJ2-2	TGCGCCAGCAGCTTGGCCTTAGGGGTCCTCGGGGAGCTGTTTTTT	CASSLALGVLGELFF
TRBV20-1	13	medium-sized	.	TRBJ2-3	TGCAGTGCTAGGCAACGTTACACAGATACGCAGTATTTT	CSARQRYTDTQYF
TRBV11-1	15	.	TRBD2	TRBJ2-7	TGTGCCAGCAGGGCCGGGACTAGCGGGAGAAACGAGCAGTACTTC	CASRAGTSGRNEQYF